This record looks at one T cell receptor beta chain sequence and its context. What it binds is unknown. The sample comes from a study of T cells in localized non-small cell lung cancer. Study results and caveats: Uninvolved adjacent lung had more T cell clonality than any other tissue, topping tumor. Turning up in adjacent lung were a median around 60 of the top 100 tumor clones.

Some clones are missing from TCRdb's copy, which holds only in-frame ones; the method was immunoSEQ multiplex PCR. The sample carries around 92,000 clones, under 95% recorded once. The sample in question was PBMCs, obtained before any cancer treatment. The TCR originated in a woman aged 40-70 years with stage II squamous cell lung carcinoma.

The CDR3 sequence: CASSLRGYGANVLTF. In nucleotides, the CDR3 is TGTGCCAGCAGCTTACGTGGTTATGGGGCCAACGTCCTGACTTTC. The chain combines TRBV7-8 with TRBJ2-6, with D unresolved. CDR3 length: 15 residues. Trimming removed 2 bases at V and 3 bases at J, with 8 bases between. In germline, CDR1 is SGHVS, CDR2 FQNEAQ.